This TCR beta chain was sequenced in a study of T-cell memory formation after mild COVID-19. Study as a whole: TCR clusters were largely donor specific.

Study outcomes and limitations: Cross-reactive memory seemingly joined, as some responding clones were found in pre-infection memory.

To note about this clonotype: Its target is unknown. A much more abundant neighbour one base away suggests this may be a read error.

Germline V gives CDR1 MNHEY, CDR2 SMNVEV (reference sequence). Trimming cost V 5 bases and J 6 bases, with 19 bases left between them. The CDR3 consists of 15 residues. The authors produced TCR alpha and TCR beta cDNA libraries with sample barcodes and UMIs by 5'RACE using constant-segment primers. Via MiXCR, TCRdb re-called the 5' RACE reads, giving one row per CDR3 protein. Of under 35,000 distinct CDR3 sequences in the sample, 20% to 25% were seen once. The sample comprised PBMCs or a T cell subset sorted from them (not recorded which). V gene TRBV27 combines with J gene TRBJ1-1, with D uncertain. The TCR was taken from an adult who had mild COVID-19 (a few samples of this study predate the infection). Cell type and time point are not known. This chain's CDR3 is CASSPSRMRTSEAFF. The CDR3 coding sequence is TGTGCCAGCAGTCCGAGTCGTATGCGCACTTCTGAAGCTTTCTTT.